The rows below give T cell receptor beta chains drawn from one sample of a study of human T cells and chemical hapten exposure. TCRdb processed the RACE reads anew with MiXCR; each CDR3 protein has one entry. The table lists tens of thousands of distinct CDR3 sequences, roughly 9.2% of them singletons. The sample was whole blood, taken in connection with sensitization to the hapten diphenylcyclopropenone (DPC). The receptors were gathered from a woman aged 40 to 50 with alopecia areata. Some clones in this sample may be carry-over from other donors' samples. Both conserved end residues are part of each CDR3. Each record gives: V gene, clone size, J gene, D gene, CDR3 protein, CDR3 DNA. A D gene is named only where the DNA matches it firmly. Rows may omit the clone size; those that give it use once, few, many or a size class.

>TRBV12-3/TRBV12-4|many|TRBJ2-7|-
CASSFAGMEQYF
TGTGCCAGCAGTTTTGCCGGCATGGAGCAGTACTTC
>TRBV28|many|TRBJ2-5|-
CASAPVGLETQYF
TGTGCCAGTGCCCCTGTGGGGTTAGAGACCCAGTACTTC
>TRBV12-3/TRBV12-4|few|TRBJ2-7|-
CASSREQGTYEQYF
TGTGCCAGCAGCCGAGAACAGGGCACCTACGAGCAGTACTTC
>TRBV5-4|many|TRBJ1-2|-
CASSLQGGGYTF
TGTGCCAGCAGCTTACAGGGCGGAGGCTACACCTTC
>TRBV4-1|many|TRBJ2-5|TRBD2
CASSQDKLAGGRLYQETQYF
TGCGCCAGCAGCCAAGATAAACTAGCGGGGGGCCGGTTGTACCAAGAGACCCAGTACTTC
>TRBV12-3/TRBV12-4|many|TRBJ2-3|-
CASRSLGTASTDTQYF
TGTGCCAGCAGATCATTGGGGACGGCTAGCACAGATACGCAGTATTTT
>TRBV5-1|many|TRBJ2-1|-
CASRGGDYNEQFF
TGCGCCAGCAGGGGCGGAGATTACAATGAGCAGTTCTTC
>TRBV4-2|many|TRBJ2-1|TRBD2
CASSQVRSGGHFEQFF
TGTGCCAGCAGCCAAGTTAGAAGCGGGGGGCATTTTGAGCAGTTCTTC
>TRBV7-2|many|TRBJ1-5|-
CASSLGRAERQPQHF
TGTGCCAGCAGCTTAGGTAGGGCCGAACGTCAGCCCCAGCATTTT
>TRBV9|few|TRBJ2-7|-
CASSRGWQGIYEQYF
TGTGCCAGCAGCCGAGGGTGGCAGGGGATATACGAGCAGTACTTC
>TRBV6-6|-|TRBJ1-4|TRBD1
CASSSLQGFTNEKLFF
TGTGCCAGCAGTTCGTTACAGGGGTTCACTAATGAAAAACTGTTTTTT
>TRBV24-1|many|TRBJ1-6|-
CATSRDYNSPLHF
TGTGCCACCTCTAGGGACTATAATTCACCCCTCCACTTT
>TRBV25-1|few|TRBJ2-3|TRBD1
CASSELRTGASTDTQYF
TGTGCCAGCAGTGAACTCAGGACAGGGGCTAGCACAGATACGCAGTATTTT
>TRBV5-4|few|TRBJ2-7|TRBD1
CASSAGQDSYEQYF
TGTGCCAGCAGCGCGGGACAGGACTCCTACGAGCAGTACTTC
>TRBV20-1|many|TRBJ2-3|-
CSAGGSTDTQYF
TGCAGTGCGGGCGGTAGCACAGATACGCAGTATTTT
>TRBV28|-|TRBJ1-1|TRBD1
CASSFGDSEAFF
TGTGCCAGCAGTTTCGGGGACAGTGAAGCTTTCTTT
>TRBV20-1|-|TRBJ2-3|TRBD2
CSAWGPTSGGRTDTQYF
TGCAGTGCCTGGGGCCCGACTAGCGGGGGACGCACAGATACGCAGTATTTT
>TRBV7-2|many|TRBJ2-7|TRBD1
CASSLEQTRTGQGARYEQYF
TGTGCCAGCAGCTTAGAACAAACCAGAACGGGACAGGGGGCAAGGTACGAGCAGTACTTC
>TRBV10-3|-|TRBJ1-6|-
CASPKGRSSYNSPLHF
TGTGCTTCCCCCAAGGGGCGATCATCCTATAATTCACCCCTCCACTTT
>TRBV7-2|few|TRBJ2-7|-
CASSSQGRGYEQYF
TGTGCCAGCAGCTCCCAGGGGAGAGGGTACGAGCAGTACTTC
>TRBV7-9|many|TRBJ2-2|-
CASSFTVNTGELFF
TGTGCCAGCAGCTTTACAGTGAACACCGGGGAGCTGTTTTTT
>TRBV7-9|few|TRBJ2-1|-
CASSLPTSSYNEQFF
TGTGCCAGCAGCTTGCCGACTAGCTCCTACAATGAGCAGTTCTTC
>TRBV7-2|many|TRBJ1-3|-
CASRFQGSGNTIYF
TGTGCCAGCCGTTTCCAGGGCTCTGGAAACACCATATATTTT